This TCR beta chain was recorded in a study of blood T cell repertoires in COVID-19. In the study overall: Sources were T cells, B-cell-depleted T cells, or PBMCs; the material itself was cDNA or gDNA.

The protocol was immunoSEQ multiplex PCR, while the TCRdb copy is restricted to in-frame clones and leaves out a portion. This sample carries about 190,000 clones, 75% to 90% of them seen once, and the ten largest clones take 5.5% to 7.5%. The V gene's germline CDR1 is SGHTA and CDR2 FQGNSA. Trimming took 5 bases from V and 0 from J, leaving 8 bases between them. This CDR3 contains 15 residues. The chain couples TRBV7-2 to TRBJ2-6; D gene unclear. The clonotype originates from a man aged 40-49 years with acute or convalescent COVID-19. Sequenced material: peripheral blood. The CDR3 is CASSRRSSGANVLTF. As DNA, the CDR3 is TGTGCCAGCAGCCGTCGGTCCTCTGGGGCCAACGTCCTGACTTTC. The whole variable domain, remainder taken from reference TRBV7-2 and TRBJ2-6, is GAGVSQSPSNKVTEKGKDVELRCDPISGHTALYWYRQSLGQGLEFLIYFQGNSAPDKSGLPSDRFSAERTGGSVSTLTIQRTQQEDSAVYLCASSRRSSGANVLTFGAGSRLTVL.